The rows below give T cell receptor beta chains drawn from one sample of a study of beta chain features in type 1 diabetes. Only in-frame clones appear in the TCRdb table, and some are missing; sequencing was by immunoSEQ multiplex PCR. The table records 300,000 to 450,000 clones, around 20% of them present only once. Input material: naive CD4+ T cells from blood. These receptors were taken from a woman under 30 in good health. Each CDR3 is given with its conserved first and last residue. A D gene is named only where the DNA matches it firmly. Clone size is shown for a subset of rows, as once, few, many or a class of expanded clone.

TRBJ2-7,NA,NA,TRBV5-1,CASSEPNRAHEQYF,TGCGCCAGCAGCGAACCTAACAGGGCCCACGAGCAGTACTTC
TRBJ1-1,TRBD1,few,TRBV19,CASSQDRGVMNTEAFF,TGTGCCAGTAGTCAGGACAGGGGTGTTATGAACACTGAAGCTTTCTTT
TRBJ2-1,NA,NA,TRBV5-1,CASSLGAHGGNEQFF,TGCGCCAGCAGCTTGGGCGCCCACGGAGGAAATGAGCAGTTCTTC
TRBJ1-1,TRBD1,NA,TRBV4-1,CASRASRVGQGARNTEAFF,TGCGCCAGCAGGGCGAGTAGGGTAGGACAGGGGGCGAGAAACACTGAAGCTTTCTTT
TRBJ2-1,NA,few,TRBV4-2,CASSPHVRNEQFF,TGTGCCAGCAGCCCCCATGTCAGGAATGAGCAGTTCTTC
TRBJ2-7,TRBD2,NA,TRBV10-3,CATGTSGGEQYF,TGTGCCACGGGGACTAGCGGGGGAGAGCAGTACTTC
TRBJ2-3,TRBD2,few,TRBV15,CATRAGTSGVDTQYF,TGTGCCACCAGGGCCGGGACTAGCGGGGTAGATACGCAGTATTTT
TRBJ1-1,TRBD1,few,TRBV9,CASSVGQGSREAFF,TGTGCCAGCAGCGTAGGACAGGGGAGTCGAGAAGCTTTCTTT
TRBJ2-4,NA,few,TRBV11-3,CASSAGRLDNIQYF,TGTGCCAGCAGCGCGGGGAGGCTAGATAACATTCAGTACTTC
TRBJ2-1,TRBD1,NA,TRBV5-1,CASSYRSGGAYNEQFF,TGCGCCAGCAGCTACAGGTCAGGGGGAGCCTACAATGAGCAGTTCTTC
TRBJ1-2,NA,NA,TRBV30,CAWSGDAGPGYTF,TGTGCCTGGAGTGGAGATGCGGGCCCGGGCTACACCTTC
TRBJ2-7,NA,NA,TRBV4-3,CASSQEPTRGYEQYF,TGCGCCAGCAGCCAGGAGCCAACCCGAGGCTACGAGCAGTACTTC
TRBJ2-7,TRBD1,few,TRBV11-1,CASSTPDRGYEQYF,TGTGCCAGCAGCACCCCGGACAGGGGGTACGAGCAGTACTTC
TRBJ2-5,TRBD2,NA,TRBV25-1,CASRSGGETQYF,TGTGCCAGCCGGAGCGGGGGAGAGACCCAGTACTTC
TRBJ2-4,NA,NA,TRBV5-4,CASSQAQGLKGGIQYF,TGTGCCAGCAGCCAAGCACAGGGCTTAAAGGGTGGCATTCAGTACTTC
TRBJ2-7,TRBD1,few,TRBV29-1,CSGDRGDEQYF,TGCAGCGGGGACAGGGGCGACGAGCAGTACTTC
TRBJ1-6,NA,NA,TRBV12-5,CASGLSAGRYSPLHF,TGTGCTAGTGGTTTGTCTGCAGGGCGGTATTCACCCCTCCACTTT
TRBJ2-3,TRBD1,few,TRBV5-4,CASSSGQGDLDTQYF,TGTGCCAGCAGCTCGGGACAGGGGGATTTAGATACGCAGTATTTT
TRBJ1-1,NA,NA,TRBV7-2,CASSLTGTEAFF,TGTGCCAGCAGCTTAACAGGTACTGAAGCTTTCTTT
TRBJ1-1,NA,NA,TRBV11-2,CASSLGSIQVEAFF,TGTGCCAGCAGCTTAGGATCTATTCAGGTTGAAGCTTTCTTT
TRBJ2-1,NA,NA,TRBV7-2,CASSSPGRGLGNEQFF,TGTGCCAGCAGCTCCCCAGGACGGGGGTTAGGGAATGAGCAGTTCTTC
TRBJ2-3,NA,NA,TRBV11-2,CAPATDTQYF,TGTGCCCCTGCGACAGATACGCAGTATTTT
TRBJ2-1,TRBD2,NA,TRBV6-6,CASSSLAGGYYNEQFF,TGTGCCAGCAGTTCCCTAGCGGGGGGATACTACAATGAGCAGTTCTTC
TRBJ2-3,TRBD2,few,TRBV4-1,CASSQLGLGKQYF,TGCGCCAGCAGCCAACTGGGACTAGGCAAGCAGTATTTT
TRBJ2-3,NA,few,TRBV18,CASSSRDTDTQYF,TGTGCCAGCTCGTCAAGAGATACAGATACGCAGTATTTT
TRBJ1-1,NA,NA,TRBV27,CASSFLGMGTEAFF,TGTGCCAGCAGTTTCCTCGGGATGGGGACTGAAGCTTTCTTT
TRBJ1-2,TRBD1,NA,TRBV6-6,CASSYSIDRGGYGYTF,TGTGCCAGCAGTTACTCAATTGACAGGGGAGGCTATGGCTACACCTTC
TRBJ2-7,TRBD1,few,TRBV2,CASSVIRQGGNEQYF,TGTGCCAGCAGTGTAATACGACAGGGGGGGAACGAGCAGTACTTC
TRBJ1-4,NA,few,TRBV5-1,CASSFGRGGEKLFF,TGCGCCAGCAGCTTTGGGAGAGGAGGGGAAAAACTGTTTTTT
TRBJ1-5,NA,few,TRBV30,CAWSVPDRKNQPQHF,TGTGCCTGGAGCGTCCCCGACAGGAAAAATCAGCCCCAGCATTTT
TRBJ2-5,TRBD2,once,TRBV5-1,CASKRGMMGGQETQYF,TGCGCCAGCAAAAGAGGGATGATGGGGGGGCAAGAGACCCAGTACTTC
TRBJ1-4,NA,few,TRBV19,CASSPYAAATNEKLFF,TGTGCCAGTAGTCCCTACGCGGCAGCAACTAATGAAAAACTGTTTTTT
TRBJ1-4,TRBD1,NA,TRBV5-4,CASSRQGATEKLFF,TGTGCCAGCAGCAGACAGGGGGCGACGGAAAAACTGTTTTTT
TRBJ1-2,TRBD1,NA,TRBV7-9,CASSGDRGYSGYTF,TGTGCCAGCAGCGGAGACAGGGGGTACAGTGGCTACACCTTC
TRBJ1-2,TRBD1,NA,TRBV27,CASSLTGDYGYTF,TGTGCCAGCAGTTTGACAGGGGACTATGGCTACACCTTC
TRBJ1-2,NA,NA,TRBV30,CAWSVLGDPGYTF,TGTGCCTGGAGTGTACTAGGTGATCCCGGCTACACCTTC
TRBJ2-1,TRBD2,NA,TRBV5-1,CASSSGTSAYNEQFF,TGCGCCAGCAGCTCCGGGACTAGCGCCTACAATGAGCAGTTCTTC
TRBJ1-6,NA,NA,TRBV25-1,CASSVDITYSPLHF,TGTGCCAGCAGTGTGGACATTACCTATTCACCCCTCCACTTT
TRBJ1-5,NA,few,TRBV4-2,CASSQDRTVIAYQPQHF,TGTGCCAGCAGCCAAGATCGGACAGTAATAGCATATCAGCCCCAGCATTTT
TRBJ2-2,NA,NA,TRBV30,CAWSSETATGELFF,TGTGCCTGGAGTTCCGAGACAGCCACCGGGGAGCTGTTTTTT
TRBJ2-7,TRBD1,few,TRBV25-1,CASSEYGTGVYEQYF,TGTGCCAGCAGTGAATACGGGACAGGGGTTTACGAGCAGTACTTC
TRBJ1-1,TRBD1,NA,TRBV11-2,CASRPDRGAFF,TGTGCCAGCAGACCAGACAGGGGAGCTTTCTTT
TRBJ1-2,NA,few,TRBV7-2,CASSFLQVPSYGYTF,TGTGCCAGCAGCTTTCTTCAGGTTCCCTCCTATGGCTACACCTTC
TRBJ1-1,TRBD1,NA,TRBV7-9,CASSSWTGEDTEAFF,TGTGCCAGCAGCTCTTGGACAGGGGAGGACACTGAAGCTTTCTTT
TRBJ2-5,TRBD2,NA,TRBV6-1,CASSELTSGKETQYF,TGTGCCAGCAGTGAGCTGACTAGCGGGAAAGAGACCCAGTACTTC
TRBJ1-4,TRBD1,few,TRBV30,CAWNSPGQRREKLFF,TGTGCCTGGAACAGCCCGGGACAGCGGCGAGAAAAACTGTTTTTT
TRBJ1-1,TRBD1,few,TRBV29-1,CGGGLFGNTEAFF,TGCGGAGGGGGCCTATTCGGGAACACTGAAGCTTTCTTT
TRBJ2-7,NA,few,TRBV30,CAWSGPPGGGQYF,TGTGCCTGGAGTGGTCCCCCGGGGGGCGGGCAGTACTTC
TRBJ2-5,NA,NA,TRBV4-2,CASSQDKTQYF,TGTGCCAGCAGCCAAGATAAGACCCAGTACTTC
TRBJ2-7,NA,few,TRBV5-1,CASSLQGPSYEQYF,TGCGCCAGCAGCTTGCAGGGGCCCTCCTACGAGCAGTACTTC
TRBJ2-3,TRBD2,few,TRBV30,CAWTGTSGGADTQYF,TGTGCCTGGACGGGGACTAGCGGGGGAGCAGATACGCAGTATTTT
TRBJ1-5,NA,NA,TRBV6-5,CATRGTGEPQHF,TGTGCCACCCGGGGGACCGGGGAGCCCCAGCATTTT
TRBJ2-7,TRBD2,NA,TRBV18,CASSPGGDQQYF,TGTGCCAGCTCACCAGGGGGGGACCAGCAGTACTTC